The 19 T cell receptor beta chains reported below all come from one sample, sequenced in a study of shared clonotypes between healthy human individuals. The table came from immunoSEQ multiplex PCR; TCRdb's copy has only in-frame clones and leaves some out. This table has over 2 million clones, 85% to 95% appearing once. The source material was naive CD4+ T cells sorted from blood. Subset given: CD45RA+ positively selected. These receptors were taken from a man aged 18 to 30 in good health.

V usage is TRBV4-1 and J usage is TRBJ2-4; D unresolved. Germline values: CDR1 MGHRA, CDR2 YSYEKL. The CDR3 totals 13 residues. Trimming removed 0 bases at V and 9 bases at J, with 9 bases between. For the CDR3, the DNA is TGCGCCAGCAGCCAAGAAATAGGAGTCATTCAGTACTTC. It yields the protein CASSQEIGVIQYF.

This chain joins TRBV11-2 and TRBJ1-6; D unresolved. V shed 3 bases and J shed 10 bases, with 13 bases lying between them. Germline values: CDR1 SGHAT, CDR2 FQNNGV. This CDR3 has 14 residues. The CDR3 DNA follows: TGTGCCAGCAGCTTGAGTAGGACGGGATCACCCCTCCACTTT. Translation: CASSLSRTGSPLHF.

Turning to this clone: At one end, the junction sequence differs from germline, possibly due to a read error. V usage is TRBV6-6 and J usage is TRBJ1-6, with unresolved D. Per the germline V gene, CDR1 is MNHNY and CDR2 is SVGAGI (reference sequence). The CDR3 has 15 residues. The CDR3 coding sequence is TGTGCCAGCAGATTGGACCGGCAGTATAATTCACCCCTCCGCTTT. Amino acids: CASRLDRQYNSPLRF.

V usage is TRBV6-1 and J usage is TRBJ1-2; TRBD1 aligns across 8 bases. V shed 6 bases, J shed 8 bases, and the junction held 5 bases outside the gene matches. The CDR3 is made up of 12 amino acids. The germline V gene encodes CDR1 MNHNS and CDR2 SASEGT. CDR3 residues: CASSPGGGGYTF. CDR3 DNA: TGTGCCAGCAGCCCAGGGGGCGGGGGCTACACCTTC.

As DNA, the CDR3 is TGTGCCAGCAGCCCCGACTGGACCGACTACGAGCAGTACTTC. Translated, it gives CASSPDWTDYEQYF. This chain connects TRBV9 to TRBJ2-7; unclear D gene. CDR1 and CDR2 from the germline V gene are SGDLS and YYNGEE. This CDR3 is built from 14 residues. V was pared by 4 bases and J by 3 bases, with 14 bases between.

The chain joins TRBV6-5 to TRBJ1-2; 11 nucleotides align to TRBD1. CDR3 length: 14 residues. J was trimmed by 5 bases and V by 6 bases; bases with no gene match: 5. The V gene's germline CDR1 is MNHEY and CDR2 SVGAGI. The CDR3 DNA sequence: TGTGCCAGCAGCCCCGGGACAGGGGGATATGGCTACACCTTC. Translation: CASSPGTGGYGYTF.

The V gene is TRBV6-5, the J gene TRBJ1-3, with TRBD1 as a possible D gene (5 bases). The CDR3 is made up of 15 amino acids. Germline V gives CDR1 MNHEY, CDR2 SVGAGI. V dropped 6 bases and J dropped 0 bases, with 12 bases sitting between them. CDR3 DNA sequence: TGTGCCAGCAGCCGCGACAGCAGCTCTGGAAACACCATATATTTT. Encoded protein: CASSRDSSSGNTIYF.

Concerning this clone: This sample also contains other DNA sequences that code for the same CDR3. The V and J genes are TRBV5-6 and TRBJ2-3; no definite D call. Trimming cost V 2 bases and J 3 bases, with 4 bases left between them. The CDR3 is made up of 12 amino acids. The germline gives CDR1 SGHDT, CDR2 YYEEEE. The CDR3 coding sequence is TGTGCCAGCAGCTTCTCAACAGATACGCAGTATTTT. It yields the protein CASSFSTDTQYF.

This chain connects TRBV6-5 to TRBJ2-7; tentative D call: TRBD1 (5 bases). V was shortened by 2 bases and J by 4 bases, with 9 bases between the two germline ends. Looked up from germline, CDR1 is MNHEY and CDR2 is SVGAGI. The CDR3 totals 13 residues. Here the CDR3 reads CASSYRGDYEQYF. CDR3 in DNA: TGTGCCAGCAGTTACAGGGGTGATTACGAGCAGTACTTC.

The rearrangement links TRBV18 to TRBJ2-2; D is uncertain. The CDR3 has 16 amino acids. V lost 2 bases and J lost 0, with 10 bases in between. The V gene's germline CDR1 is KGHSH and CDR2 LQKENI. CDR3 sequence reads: CASSPLRAPNTGELFF. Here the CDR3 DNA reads TGTGCCAGCTCACCATTACGGGCCCCGAACACCGGGGAGCTGTTTTTT.

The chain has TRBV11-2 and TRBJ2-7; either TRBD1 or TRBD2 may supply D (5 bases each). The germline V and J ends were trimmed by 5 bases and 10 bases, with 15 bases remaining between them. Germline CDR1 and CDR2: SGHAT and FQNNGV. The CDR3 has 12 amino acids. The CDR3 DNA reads TGTGCCAGCAGCCCGAGGGGTCCTTTCCAGTACTTC. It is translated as CASSPRGPFQYF. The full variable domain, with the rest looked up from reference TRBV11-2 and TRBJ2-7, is EAGVAQSPRYKIIEKRQSVAFWCNPISGHATLYWYQQILGQGPKLLIQFQNNGVVDDSQLPKDRFSAERLKGVDSTLKIQPAKLEDSAVYLCASSPRGPFQYFGPGTRLTVT.

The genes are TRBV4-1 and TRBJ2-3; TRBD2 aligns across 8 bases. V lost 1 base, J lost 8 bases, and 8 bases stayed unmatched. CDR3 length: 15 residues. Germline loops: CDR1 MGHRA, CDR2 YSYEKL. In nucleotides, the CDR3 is TGCGCCAGCAGCCAAGCGGGACTAGTTAGCTTTACGCAGTATTTT. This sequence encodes CASSQAGLVSFTQYF.

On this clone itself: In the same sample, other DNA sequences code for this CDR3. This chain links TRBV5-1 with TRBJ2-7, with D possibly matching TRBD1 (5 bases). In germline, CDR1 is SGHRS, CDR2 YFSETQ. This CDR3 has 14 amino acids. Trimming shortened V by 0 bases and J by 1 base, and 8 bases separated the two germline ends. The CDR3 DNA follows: TGCGCCAGCAGCTTGGCCCCAGGGTCCTACGAGCAGTACTTC. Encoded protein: CASSLAPGSYEQYF.

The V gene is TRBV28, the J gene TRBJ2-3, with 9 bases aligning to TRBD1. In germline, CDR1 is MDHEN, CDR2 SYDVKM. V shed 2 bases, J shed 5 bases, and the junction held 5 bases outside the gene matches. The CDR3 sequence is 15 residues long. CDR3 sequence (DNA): TGTGCCAGCAGTTTAAACAGGGGGCTAGGAGATACGCAGTATTTT. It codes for CASSLNRGLGDTQYF.

The CDR3 reads CASSPPNRANEKLFF. The CDR3 DNA follows: TGTGCCAGCAGCCCGCCGAACAGGGCAAATGAAAAACTGTTTTTT. The rearrangement joins TRBV28 to TRBJ1-4; maybe TRBD1 (6 bases). Germline V lookup: CDR1 MDHEN, CDR2 SYDVKM. The CDR3 covers 15 residues. Trimming took off 6 bases at V and 5 bases at J, with 16 bases between the two ends.

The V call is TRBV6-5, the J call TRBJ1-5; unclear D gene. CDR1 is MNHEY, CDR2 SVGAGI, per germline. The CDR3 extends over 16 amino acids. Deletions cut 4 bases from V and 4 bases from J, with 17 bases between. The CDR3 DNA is TGTGCCAGCAGTTCCCGAACTGGAGAACTAAATCAGCCCCAGCATTTT. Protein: CASSSRTGELNQPQHF.

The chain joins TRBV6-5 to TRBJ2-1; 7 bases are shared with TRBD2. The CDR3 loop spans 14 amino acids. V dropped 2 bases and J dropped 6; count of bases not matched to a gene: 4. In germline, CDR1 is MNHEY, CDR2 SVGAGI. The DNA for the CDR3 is TGTGCCAGCAGTTACGGCGGGGGATCCAATGAGCAGTTCTTC. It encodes CASSYGGGSNEQFF.

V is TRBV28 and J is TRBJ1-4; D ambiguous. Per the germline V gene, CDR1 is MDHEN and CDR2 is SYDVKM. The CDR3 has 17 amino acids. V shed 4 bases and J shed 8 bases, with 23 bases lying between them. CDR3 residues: CASSSRFKDPMTEKLFF. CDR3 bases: TGTGCCAGCAGTTCTCGGTTTAAGGACCCAATGACGGAAAAACTGTTTTTT.

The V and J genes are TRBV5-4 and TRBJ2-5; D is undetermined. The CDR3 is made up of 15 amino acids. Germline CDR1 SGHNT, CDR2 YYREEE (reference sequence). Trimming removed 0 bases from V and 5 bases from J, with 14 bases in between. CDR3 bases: TGTGCCAGCAGCTTGGAGTCGTACCGGGTTGAGACCCAGTACTTC. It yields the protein CASSLESYRVETQYF.